This T cell receptor beta chain came from a study of preoperative IRX-2 immunotherapy in early breast cancer. This clone was seen more than once but under ten times. The treatment here: preoperative locoregional IRX-2 cytokine immunotherapy. Preoperative locoregional IRX-2 cytokine immunotherapy was tested in the phase Ib source study. CDR1 and CDR2 (germline): SGHNT, YENEEA. The CDR3 contains 17 residues. Trimming took off 3 bases at V and 5 bases at J, with 17 bases between the two ends. Using immunoSEQ multiplex PCR, the repertoire was profiled, and TCRdb retains in-frame clones only, with some absent. The data hold 40,000 to 50,000 clones, with roughly 77% observed a single time.

Sequenced here: tumor tissue, sampled after IRX-2 immunotherapy. This clonotype originated in a human donor with breast cancer. The rearrangement links TRBV11-3 to TRBJ2-6; D possibly corresponds to TRBD2 (6 bases). This CDR3 is CASSFGRGTRWANVLTF. For the CDR3, the DNA is TGTGCCAGCAGCTTCGGTCGGGGGACGCGTTGGGCCAACGTCCTGACTTTC.